These T cell receptor beta chains were read from a single sample in a study of T cell changes during pregnancy in multiple sclerosis. TCRdb's table, derived via immunoSEQ multiplex PCR, lists solely in-frame clones and lacks some. This sample has about 110,000 clones, with about 93% found just once. This specimen was peripheral blood, taken in the third trimester of pregnancy. Source of these receptors: a female donor with multiple sclerosis, enrolled in a pregnancy study. Both conserved end residues are part of each CDR3. Each record gives: D gene, J gene, clone size, V gene, CDR3 length, CDR3 protein, CDR3 DNA. A D gene is named only where the DNA matches it firmly. Only part of the rows carry a size: once, few, many, or a class if the clone is expanded.

D gene: TRBD1; J gene: TRBJ2-1; clone size: -; V gene: TRBV6-4; CDR3 length: 14; CDR3 protein: CASSADREVNEQFF; CDR3 DNA: TGTGCCAGCAGCGCGGACAGGGAAGTCAATGAGCAGTTCTTC
D gene: TRBD1; J gene: TRBJ2-7; clone size: -; V gene: TRBV7-2; CDR3 length: 13; CDR3 protein: CASSLGTAYEQYF; CDR3 DNA: TGTGCCAGCAGCCTGGGGACAGCTTACGAGCAGTACTTC
D gene: -; J gene: TRBJ1-1; clone size: -; V gene: TRBV11-1; CDR3 length: 13; CDR3 protein: CASSLTGNTEAFF; CDR3 DNA: TGTGCCAGCAGCCTGACAGGGAACACTGAAGCTTTCTTT
D gene: -; J gene: TRBJ2-5; clone size: -; V gene: TRBV13; CDR3 length: 14; CDR3 protein: CASSRRRGQETQYF; CDR3 DNA: TGTGCCAGCAGTCGCCGGAGGGGACAAGAGACCCAGTACTTC
D gene: -; J gene: TRBJ2-5; clone size: -; V gene: TRBV29-1; CDR3 length: 12; CDR3 protein: CSVVDSAETQYF; CDR3 DNA: TGCAGCGTTGTCGACTCTGCGGAGACCCAGTACTTC
D gene: TRBD1; J gene: TRBJ1-2; clone size: -; V gene: TRBV6-5; CDR3 length: 13; CDR3 protein: CASSRQGTYGYTF; CDR3 DNA: TGTGCCAGCAGTAGACAGGGAACCTATGGCTACACCTTC
D gene: -; J gene: TRBJ1-1; clone size: many; V gene: TRBV19; CDR3 length: 15; CDR3 protein: CASSIRPQGNTEAFF; CDR3 DNA: TGTGCCAGTAGTATTAGACCTCAGGGCAACACTGAAGCTTTCTTT
D gene: -; J gene: TRBJ2-1; clone size: -; V gene: TRBV5-6; CDR3 length: 15; CDR3 protein: CASSWTAGYYNEQFF; CDR3 DNA: TGTGCCAGCAGTTGGACAGCGGGGTACTACAATGAGCAGTTCTTC
D gene: -; J gene: TRBJ1-2; clone size: -; V gene: TRBV27; CDR3 length: 12; CDR3 protein: CATRGGNYGYTF; CDR3 DNA: TGTGCCACTAGGGGGGGAAACTATGGCTACACCTTC
D gene: TRBD2; J gene: TRBJ2-2; clone size: -; V gene: TRBV7-2; CDR3 length: 18; CDR3 protein: CASSPKLAGAANTGELFF; CDR3 DNA: TGTGCCAGCAGCCCAAAACTAGCGGGGGCCGCGAACACCGGGGAGCTGTTTTTT
D gene: -; J gene: TRBJ2-7; clone size: -; V gene: TRBV5-1; CDR3 length: 14; CDR3 protein: CASSLADRDNEQYF; CDR3 DNA: TGCGCCAGCAGCTTGGCCGACCGGGACAACGAGCAGTACTTC
D gene: TRBD1; J gene: TRBJ1-5; clone size: -; V gene: TRBV6-1; CDR3 length: 14; CDR3 protein: CASILGQGGQPQHF; CDR3 DNA: TGTGCCAGCATCCTAGGACAGGGCGGACAGCCCCAGCATTTT
D gene: -; J gene: TRBJ1-4; clone size: -; V gene: TRBV5-8; CDR3 length: 14; CDR3 protein: CASGWGESREKLFF; CDR3 DNA: TGTGCCAGCGGCTGGGGAGAAAGCCGGGAAAAACTGTTTTTT
D gene: TRBD1; J gene: TRBJ2-7; clone size: -; V gene: TRBV19; CDR3 length: 14; CDR3 protein: CASSIGTGVYEQYF; CDR3 DNA: TGTGCCAGTAGTATCGGGACAGGGGTCTACGAGCAGTACTTC
D gene: TRBD2; J gene: TRBJ2-1; clone size: -; V gene: TRBV9; CDR3 length: 17; CDR3 protein: CASSSQLAGGYYNEQFF; CDR3 DNA: TGTGCCAGCAGCTCCCAACTAGCGGGGGGCTACTACAATGAGCAGTTCTTC
D gene: -; J gene: TRBJ2-2; clone size: -; V gene: TRBV5-4; CDR3 length: 15; CDR3 protein: CASSLQGTNTGELFF; CDR3 DNA: TGTGCCAGCAGCTTGCAGGGAACGAACACCGGGGAGCTGTTTTTT
D gene: TRBD1; J gene: TRBJ2-7; clone size: -; V gene: TRBV28; CDR3 length: 14; CDR3 protein: CASVDRGPDYEQYF; CDR3 DNA: TGTGCCAGCGTGGACAGGGGGCCCGATTACGAGCAGTACTTC
D gene: TRBD1; J gene: TRBJ1-2; clone size: -; V gene: TRBV19; CDR3 length: 14; CDR3 protein: CASTGQATNYGYTF; CDR3 DNA: TGTGCCAGTACCGGACAGGCGACTAACTATGGCTACACCTTC
D gene: -; J gene: TRBJ2-2; clone size: -; V gene: TRBV7-3; CDR3 length: 16; CDR3 protein: CASSPVAARRTGELFF; CDR3 DNA: TGTGCCAGCAGCCCCGTAGCGGCCCGGAGGACCGGGGAGCTGTTTTTT
D gene: -; J gene: TRBJ1-5; clone size: -; V gene: TRBV19; CDR3 length: 15; CDR3 protein: CASSEPRGVNQPQHF; CDR3 DNA: TGTGCCAGTAGTGAGCCCAGGGGCGTGAATCAGCCCCAGCATTTT
D gene: -; J gene: TRBJ2-7; clone size: -; V gene: TRBV7-7; CDR3 length: 15; CDR3 protein: CASSSTAPNGYEQYF; CDR3 DNA: TGTGCCAGCAGCTCCACAGCCCCGAATGGCTACGAGCAGTACTTC
D gene: -; J gene: TRBJ2-1; clone size: -; V gene: TRBV18; CDR3 length: 15; CDR3 protein: CASSPLPGSYNEQFF; CDR3 DNA: TGTGCCAGCTCACCACTCCCCGGCTCCTACAATGAGCAGTTCTTC
D gene: -; J gene: TRBJ1-6; clone size: few; V gene: TRBV10-1; CDR3 length: 17; CDR3 protein: CASSESEQVVHNSPLHF; CDR3 DNA: TGCGCCAGCAGTGAGTCGGAACAGGTTGTCCATAATTCACCCCTCCACTTT
D gene: -; J gene: TRBJ1-1; clone size: -; V gene: TRBV27; CDR3 length: 15; CDR3 protein: CASHRIGGARTEAFF; CDR3 DNA: TGTGCCAGCCACCGAATTGGCGGGGCAAGGACTGAAGCTTTCTTT
D gene: TRBD2; J gene: TRBJ2-1; clone size: -; V gene: TRBV30; CDR3 length: 18; CDR3 protein: CAWSGIAGGPGAYNEQFF; CDR3 DNA: TGTGCCTGGAGTGGGATAGCGGGAGGGCCGGGCGCCTACAATGAGCAGTTCTTC
D gene: TRBD1; J gene: TRBJ2-3; clone size: -; V gene: TRBV11-1; CDR3 length: 13; CDR3 protein: CASRQGSSDTQYF; CDR3 DNA: TGTGCCAGCAGACAGGGGTCATCAGATACGCAGTATTTT
D gene: -; J gene: TRBJ2-2; clone size: -; V gene: TRBV6-5; CDR3 length: 14; CDR3 protein: CASRGLANTGELFF; CDR3 DNA: TGTGCCAGCAGAGGGCTAGCCAACACCGGGGAGCTGTTTTTT
D gene: -; J gene: TRBJ1-6; clone size: -; V gene: TRBV7-9; CDR3 length: 15; CDR3 protein: CASSPGQGYNSPLHF; CDR3 DNA: TGTGCCAGCAGCCCAGGCCAGGGATATAATTCACCCCTCCACTTT
D gene: -; J gene: TRBJ2-3; clone size: -; V gene: TRBV9; CDR3 length: 15; CDR3 protein: CASSVAIEFDDTQYF; CDR3 DNA: TGTGCCAGCAGCGTAGCTATCGAGTTTGATGATACGCAGTATTTT
D gene: -; J gene: TRBJ2-2; clone size: -; V gene: TRBV6-4; CDR3 length: 13; CDR3 protein: CASSVEGTGELFF; CDR3 DNA: TGTGCCAGCAGTGTTGAGGGCACCGGGGAGCTGTTTTTT
D gene: -; J gene: TRBJ2-2; clone size: -; V gene: TRBV5-4; CDR3 length: 12; CDR3 protein: CASKGVTGELFF; CDR3 DNA: TGTGCCAGCAAGGGGGTCACCGGGGAGCTGTTTTTT